This T cell receptor beta chain was identified in a study of blood T cell repertoires in COVID-19. The V and J ends lost 8 bases and 0 bases respectively, with 13 bases between them. CDR3 length equals 14 residues. Looked up from germline, CDR1 is LGHDT and CDR2 is YNNKEL (reference sequence). Libraries were prepared by immunoSEQ multiplex PCR; TCRdb keeps only in-frame clonotypes and omits some of them. The repertoire has tens of thousands of clones, approximately 91% of them found once; the top ten carry 4.5% to 6%. The chain recombines TRBV3-1 (or the pseudogene TRBV3-2) with TRBJ1-1; D is unresolved. The receptor's source is a human donor in a cohort sampled during active COVID-19. Sample: peripheral blood. The CDR3 DNA reads TGTGCCAGCCGGTTTCGACTCCTGAACACTGAAGCTTTCTTT. Protein product: CASRFRLLNTEAFF.